This T cell receptor beta chain was captured by sequencing in a study of T cells in Graves' hyperthyroidism and ophthalmopathy (dated by TCRdb to the late 2010s). Looking at the study overall: Peripheral blood samples were taken at the time of initial diagnosis, prior to any treatment. An independent validation cohort of some 18 hyperthyroidism patients and 17 patients who later progressed to ophthalmopathy tested prospective prediction of ophthalmopathy. A discovery cohort of 95 to 100 patients, roughly 43 with Graves' ophthalmopathy and about 58 with stable Graves' hyperthyroidism, was used to find distinguishing TCR V-J signatures. Following sampling, methimazole starting at 30 mg daily was given to hyperthyroidism patients, and high-dose intravenous methylprednisolone was given to ophthalmopathy patients. Thyroid tissue and blood T-cell repertoires from about six Graves' hyperthyroidism patients were also compared in the study. TCR Vbeta CDR3 sequencing of fewer than 150 peripheral blood samples (about 45 ophthalmopathy, 75 hyperthyroidism and approximately 17 progressor patients) is reported in the paper. The 100 or so discovery patients were randomly split 7:3 into training and test sets.

Stable Graves' hyperthyroidism was defined as the absence of progression to ophthalmopathy over 18 months of follow-up. Hyperthyroidism patients were newly diagnosed, had a disease duration of under 2 months, and were aged 18 to 65 years. The study excluded patients with uncontrolled infections, other autoimmune diseases, pregnancy or lactation. Clinical symptoms, serum thyroxine and TRAb, thyroid ultrasound, and orbital computed tomography formed the basis for the diagnoses. PBMCs were isolated from more than 9 ml of fresh peripheral blood by Ficoll-Paque density gradient centrifugation. Total RNA was extracted using Trizol reagent, and RNA quality was assessed on an Agilent 2100 Bioanalyzer. Study-wide conclusions, independent of this receptor: Sample size was not statistically predetermined, and investigators were not blinded to group allocation. Ophthalmopathy was separated from stable hyperthyroidism by a 13 V-J signature model, with over 85% sensitivity and about 81% specificity obtained in cross-validation and 80%/75% obtained in testing. Most expanded thyroid clonotypes (frequency above 0.001) were also detected in blood, a finding suggesting that blood repertoires may reflect thyroid immune responses. In validation, progression to ophthalmopathy was predicted by the model with 70.59% sensitivity and just over 72% specificity, a median of roughly 6 months before onset.

CDR1 DFQATT and CDR2 SNEGSKA are derived from the germline V gene (reference sequence). V loses 8 bases of germline sequence and J loses 0 bases, and the interval between the two ends is 10 bases. The CDR3, from cysteine to phenylalanine, totals 13 residues. Kept here is only the CDR3 DNA, which spans 39 bases and is read in frame from base 1. The TCR beta CDR3 regions were amplified from RNA transcripts. The TCR CDR3 was subjected to a first round of RT-PCR using the HTBI primer set and the Qiagen OneStep RT-PCR kit. The libraries were constructed in a second round of multiplex PCR and then size-selected and purified. Paired-end sequencing of the libraries was performed with 100 bp reads on an Illumina HiSeq2000. Concerning the study's data processing: SOAPnuke was used to process the raw data, removing reads that contained adapters or uncalled bases, had a mean Phred below 15, or lacked an exact match to the constant primer or identifier. High-quality paired reads were merged using COPE v1.2.5, and each unique nucleotide sequence was defined as a clonotype. MiTCR v1.1 was used to align the clonotypes against IMGT TRBV, TRBD and TRBJ reference segments. The analysis was restricted to V-J combinations with a frequency above 0.0001, which together covered over 99% of the repertoires. A TCS score was defined as the ratio of F50 (clonal expansion) to E x V (chaos), with BLOSUM62-based TCRdist applied between CDR3 peptides within each V-J. Welch's t-statistics and random forest reduced 450 to 600 V-J features to roughly 13, which were used in a naive Bayes classifier (R e1071). The public reads were run again by TCRdb, first through fastp at Q25 and then through MiXCR, and only productive beta chains were kept. Rows are combined by CDR3 protein, so each entry shows the most common genes and DNA. These V and J calls originate from TCRdb's pipeline instead of the authors' own analysis. This sample comprises 300,000 to 350,000 distinct CDR3 sequences, 18% of them detected only once. Together, the top ten hold less than 65% of the sample.

On this clonotype itself: The specificity of this receptor is unknown. Base qualities are not at hand, and no much larger clone is one base apart.

Sequencing was done on a sample of blood. This sequence was found in a woman aged 45-65 years with Graves' hyperthyroidism. The chain is encoded by TRBV20-1 joined to TRBJ2-2; no D gene call is confident. The nucleotide sequence reads as follows: TGCAGTCCATTAGGGTCGAACACCGGGGAGCTGTTTTTT. Protein translation: CSPLGSNTGELFF.